The next 3 T cell receptor beta chains were all read from a single sample in a study of cytomegalovirus exposure and HLA in healthy donors. Both 60 Vbeta primers and 13 Jbeta primers went into the PCR. The method was immunoSEQ multiplex PCR; TCRdb's version includes in-frame clones alone and lacks a portion of them. Here the sample spans about 130,000 clones, roughly 80% being singletons. Sequenced: PBMCs. These receptors were obtained from a woman in her forties or fifties in good health and CMV-seropositive.

V usage is TRBV9 and J usage is TRBJ2-6, with 8 bases that match TRBD1. The CDR3 contains 18 residues. Looked up from germline, CDR1 is SGDLS and CDR2 is YYNGEE. Trimming at V came to 3 bases and at J to 3 bases, leaving 11 bases not matched to a gene. The CDR3 DNA follows: TGTGCCAGCAGCGCCCGGCAGGGGGCTTCCTATGGGGCCAACGTCCTGACTTTC. It yields the protein CASSARQGASYGANVLTF.

V gene TRBV25-1 combines with J gene TRBJ1-1, with D perhaps matching TRBD1 (6 bases). Germline V gene data show CDR1 as MGHDK and CDR2 as SYGVNS. The CDR3 sequence is 14 residues long. The V gene lost 6 bases and the J gene lost 4 bases, with 15 bases spanning the gap. The CDR3 sequence: CASSPGGRGTEAFF. The CDR3, as DNA: TGTGCCAGCAGCCCGGGGGGGCGGGGCACTGAAGCTTTCTTT.

This clone appeared once. The gene calls are TRBV4-1 and TRBJ2-7; 14 nucleotides line up with TRBD2. V lost 5 bases and J lost 3; bases outside the gene matches: 6. This CDR3 has 16 amino acids. Germline V lookup: CDR1 MGHRA, CDR2 YSYEKL. The CDR3 spells CASSAGLAGGHYEQYF. CDR3 in DNA: TGCGCCAGCAGCGCCGGACTAGCGGGGGGTCACTACGAGCAGTACTTC.